This is a list of T cell receptor beta chains from one sample in a study of cytomegalovirus exposure and HLA in healthy donors. Sequencing used immunoSEQ multiplex PCR; TCRdb keeps in-frame clones, though not all of them. Of about 180,000 clones in the sample, approximately 73% were seen once. The sequenced material came from PBMCs. These receptors were taken from a woman aged 25 to 45 in good health and CMV-seropositive. Each CDR3 is given with its conserved first and last residue. The D gene is left open where the match is weak. The listing skips clone size in some rows; elsewhere it reads once, few, many or a size class.

size: -
J: TRBJ2-1
D: -
V: TRBV4-2
length: 15
CDR3: CASSHERSSYNEQFF
DNA: TGTGCCAGCAGCCACGAACGGAGCTCCTACAATGAGCAGTTCTTC

size: -
J: TRBJ2-6
D: TRBD1
V: TRBV5-1
length: 17
CDR3: CASSSRTGSTGANVLTF
DNA: TGCGCCAGCAGCTCCAGGACAGGGTCAACTGGGGCCAACGTCCTGACTTTC

size: -
J: TRBJ2-3
D: TRBD2
V: TRBV6-1
length: 16
CDR3: CASSEHGRRGTDTQYF
DNA: TGTGCCAGCAGTGAACACGGGAGGAGAGGCACAGATACGCAGTATTTT

size: -
J: TRBJ2-3
D: -
V: TRBV13
length: 12
CDR3: CASSRQADTQYF
DNA: TGTGCCAGCAGCCGGCAGGCAGATACGCAGTATTTT

size: few
J: TRBJ2-7
D: TRBD1
V: TRBV5-1
length: 14
CDR3: CASSVDRGHDEQYF
DNA: TGCGCCAGCAGCGTTGACAGGGGTCACGACGAGCAGTACTTC

size: -
J: TRBJ2-3
D: -
V: TRBV9
length: 14
CDR3: CASSVEAGSDTQYF
DNA: TGTGCCAGCAGCGTAGAGGCGGGGTCAGATACGCAGTATTTT

size: -
J: TRBJ1-1
D: -
V: TRBV6-1
length: 11
CDR3: CASSRESEAFF
DNA: TGTGCCAGCAGTCGAGAATCTGAAGCTTTCTTT

size: -
J: TRBJ2-4
D: -
V: TRBV6-5
length: 14
CDR3: CASSSSRGLGIQYF
DNA: TGTGCCAGCAGCTCCTCCAGGGGCCTCGGCATTCAGTACTTC

size: -
J: TRBJ2-7
D: TRBD2
V: TRBV6-5
length: 15
CDR3: CASSYSGGSSYEQYF
DNA: TGTGCCAGCAGTTACTCGGGGGGGAGCTCCTACGAGCAGTACTTC

size: -
J: TRBJ2-3
D: TRBD2
V: TRBV5-1
length: 16
CDR3: CASSFKTSGGLYTQYF
DNA: TGCGCCAGCAGTTTCAAGACTAGCGGGGGGCTTTATACGCAGTATTTT

size: -
J: TRBJ2-5
D: -
V: TRBV11-2
length: 15
CDR3: CASSLRGGVFSSQYF
DNA: TGTGCCAGCAGCTTAAGGGGAGGCGTTTTCTCATCCCAGTACTTC

size: -
J: TRBJ2-2
D: TRBD1
V: TRBV28
length: 15
CDR3: CASSPPGTGTRELFF
DNA: TGTGCCAGCAGTCCTCCCGGGACAGGGACCAGGGAGCTGTTTTTT

size: -
J: TRBJ2-3
D: -
V: TRBV19
length: 16
CDR3: CASSIRGGASTDTQYF
DNA: TGTGCCAGTAGTATAAGGGGGGGGGCCAGCACAGATACGCAGTATTTT

size: once
J: TRBJ1-1
D: -
V: TRBV21-1
length: 18
CDR3: CVSSSEVRDRRLCAEAFF
DNA: TGTGTCAGCAGCAGTGAGGTCCGGGACAGGCGGCTCTGCGCTGAAGCTTTCTTT

size: -
J: TRBJ2-5
D: TRBD1
V: TRBV6-1
length: 13
CDR3: CASSADRAQTQYF
DNA: TGTGCCAGCAGTGCGGACAGGGCCCAGACCCAGTACTTC

size: once
J: TRBJ1-6
D: TRBD1
V: TRBV27
length: 14
CDR3: CASSFMDRNSPLHF
DNA: TGTGCCAGCAGTTTCATGGACAGGAACTCACCCCTCCACTTT

size: -
J: TRBJ2-1
D: TRBD1
V: TRBV10-3
length: 17
CDR3: CAISERGQPMAYNEQFF
DNA: TGTGCCATCAGTGAGCGGGGACAGCCGATGGCCTACAATGAGCAGTTCTTC

size: few
J: TRBJ2-7
D: -
V: TRBV4-2
length: 14
CDR3: CASSQGSLSYEQYF
DNA: TGTGCCAGCAGCCAAGGCAGTTTATCCTACGAGCAGTACTTC

size: -
J: TRBJ2-1
D: TRBD1
V: TRBV4-1
length: 16
CDR3: CASSPRDRSSYNEQFF
DNA: TGCGCCAGCAGCCCGAGGGACAGAAGCTCCTACAATGAGCAGTTCTTC

size: once
J: TRBJ2-1
D: -
V: TRBV29-1
length: 14
CDR3: CSVGTVGLHNEQFF
DNA: TGCAGCGTTGGGACGGTTGGACTTCACAATGAGCAGTTCTTC

size: -
J: TRBJ1-6
D: -
V: TRBV7-9
length: 15
CDR3: CSSSLRERGNSPLHF
DNA: TGTTCCAGCAGCTTACGGGAGAGAGGAAATTCACCCCTCCACTTT

size: few
J: TRBJ1-2
D: -
V: TRBV28
length: 14
CDR3: CASRETGREYGYTF
DNA: TGTGCCAGCAGAGAGACCGGACGGGAGTATGGCTACACCTTC

size: -
J: TRBJ2-7
D: TRBD2
V: TRBV4-1
length: 17
CDR3: CASSQAATSGGIYEQYF
DNA: TGCGCCAGCAGCCAAGCGGCGACTAGCGGGGGGATCTACGAGCAGTACTTC

size: -
J: TRBJ2-7
D: TRBD1
V: TRBV18
length: 14
CDR3: CASSPTGDSYEQYF
DNA: TGTGCCAGCTCACCCACAGGGGACTCCTACGAGCAGTACTTC

size: few
J: TRBJ2-1
D: TRBD1
V: TRBV5-1
length: 15
CDR3: CASSSDRGPRDEQFF
DNA: TGCGCCAGCAGCAGCGACAGGGGCCCTCGGGATGAGCAGTTCTTC

size: -
J: TRBJ2-5
D: -
V: TRBV5-6
length: 12
CDR3: CASSQGQETQYF
DNA: TGTGCCAGCTCCCAGGGGCAAGAGACCCAGTACTTC

size: -
J: TRBJ1-3
D: -
V: TRBV7-2
length: 16
CDR3: CASSLSGRSSGNTIYF
DNA: TGTGCCAGCAGCTTAAGTGGCCGCAGCTCTGGAAACACCATATATTTT

size: -
J: TRBJ2-5
D: TRBD2
V: TRBV7-2
length: 17
CDR3: CASSRLRTSGREETQYF
DNA: TGTGCCAGCAGCCGGCTAAGGACTAGCGGGCGGGAAGAGACCCAGTACTTC

size: few
J: TRBJ2-2
D: TRBD2
V: TRBV7-6
length: 16
CDR3: CASSLAGGFGTGELFF
DNA: TGTGCCAGCAGCCTTGCGGGGGGCTTTGGGACCGGGGAGCTGTTTTTT

size: -
J: TRBJ2-4
D: -
V: TRBV19
length: 14
CDR3: CASGSRGAKNIQYF
DNA: TGTGCCAGTGGAAGCAGGGGTGCCAAAAACATTCAGTACTTC

size: -
J: TRBJ1-1
D: -
V: TRBV10-3
length: 17
CDR3: CAISESMGSRADTEAFF
DNA: TGTGCCATCAGTGAGTCGATGGGAAGCAGGGCGGACACTGAAGCTTTCTTT

size: -
J: TRBJ2-7
D: -
V: TRBV27
length: 14
CDR3: CASSPAGDTYEQYF
DNA: TGTGCCAGCAGTCCCGCCGGCGACACCTACGAGCAGTACTTC

size: -
J: TRBJ2-1
D: TRBD2
V: TRBV30
length: 15
CDR3: CAWIPLAGPYNEQFF
DNA: TGTGCCTGGATCCCACTAGCGGGGCCCTACAATGAGCAGTTCTTC

size: -
J: TRBJ1-6
D: -
V: TRBV7-9
length: 16
CDR3: CSSSLVGVGAHWALHF
DNA: TGTTCCAGCAGCTTAGTAGGCGTAGGGGCACATTGGGCCCTCCACTTT

size: -
J: TRBJ1-2
D: -
V: TRBV15
length: 14
CDR3: CATSRDGDMGGYTF
DNA: TGTGCCACCAGCAGAGATGGGGACATGGGCGGCTACACCTTC

size: -
J: TRBJ1-2
D: -
V: TRBV6-1
length: 11
CDR3: CASLWGSGYTF
DNA: TGTGCCAGCCTGTGGGGCAGTGGCTACACCTTC

size: -
J: TRBJ1-3
D: -
V: TRBV4-1
length: 17
CDR3: CASGPAGGRGSGNTIYF
DNA: TGCGCCAGCGGGCCAGCGGGGGGACGGGGCTCTGGAAACACCATATATTTT

size: -
J: TRBJ2-2
D: TRBD2
V: TRBV11-2
length: 18
CDR3: CASSLGLAGVPDTGELFF
DNA: TGTGCCAGCAGCTTAGGGCTAGCGGGGGTCCCCGACACCGGGGAGCTGTTTTTT

size: -
J: TRBJ2-1
D: TRBD2
V: TRBV9
length: 14
CDR3: CASSPRTSGDEQFF
DNA: TGTGCCAGCAGCCCCCGGACTAGCGGCGATGAGCAGTTCTTC

size: -
J: TRBJ2-3
D: TRBD2
V: TRBV7-9
length: 17
CDR3: CASSSGWSGGAVDTQYF
DNA: TGTGCCAGCAGCTCCGGATGGAGCGGGGGGGCAGTCGATACGCAGTATTTT